A single T cell receptor (beta chain) is shown here with its context. Antigen unknown. This specimen comes from a study of cytomegalovirus exposure and HLA in healthy donors. PCR employed 60 Vbeta and 13 Jbeta primers. Generated by immunoSEQ multiplex PCR, the TCRdb table keeps only in-frame clones and is missing some. The sample has 85,000 to 130,000 clones, approximately 80% seen once. Study results and caveats: Per a later analysis, about 17,000 TCR beta sequences showed association with HLA alleles at 0.05 false discovery rate.

The CDR3 is made up of 13 amino acids. The germline V gene encodes CDR1 MDHEN and CDR2 SYDVKM. V was pared by 5 bases and J by 4 bases, with 12 bases between. The sequence was obtained from a man aged 50-59 years in good health and CMV-seronegative. The sequencing sample was made of PBMCs. The chain carries TRBV28 and TRBJ2-7; weak D call: TRBD1 (6 bases). CDR3 in DNA: TGTGCCAGCAGTAGGGGGTCGACGTACGAGCAGTACGTC. Amino acid sequence: CASSRGSTYEQYV.